The 14 T cell receptor beta chains listed next were all sequenced from one sample in a study of blood T cells in healthy people across ages. Combining a sample-barcoded 5' primer with a J-beta primer mix, a second PCR ran for about 7 to 11 cycles. TCRdb called the 5' RACE reads again in MiXCR, with one record for every CDR3 protein. The table lists 1 million or so distinct CDR3 sequences, roughly a quarter of them singletons, with around 0.75% in the top ten. Another study also made use of these data, one on T cells of mothers and their children.

What was sequenced was blood. Source of these receptors: a girl aged 2-9 years in good health.

CDR3 bases: TGCGCCAGCAGCTTGGGGCGAGGGACATTGGAAACAAGCATATATTTT. Protein sequence: CASSLGRGTLETSIYF. The chain uses TRBV5-1 and TRBJ1-3; D might be TRBD1 (6 bases). The ends were cut back, 0 bases at V and 12 bases at J, with 22 bases in the middle. CDR3 size: 16 residues. CDR1 is SGHRS, CDR2 YFSETQ, per germline. The full variable domain, rest sourced from reference TRBV5-1 and TRBJ1-3, is KAGVTQTPRYLIKTRGQQVTLSCSPISGHRSVSWYQQTPGQGLQFLFEYFSETQRNKGNFPGRFSGRQFSNSRSEMNVSTLELGDSALYLCASSLGRGTLETSIYFGEGSWLTVV.

V gene TRBV12-3 or TRBV12-4 combines with J gene TRBJ2-1, with 10 bases matching TRBD2. This CDR3 comprises 15 residues. The ends lost 7 bases at V and 3 bases at J; junction bases unmatched: 6. This chain's CDR3 is CASIIAGGGYNEQFF. The CDR3 bases are TGTGCCAGCATAATAGCGGGAGGAGGCTACAATGAGCAGTTCTTC.

V gene TRBV28 combines with J gene TRBJ2-1; D call uncertain. TRBJ2-7 matches the DNA end more closely, so the J call is doubtful. The V gene's germline CDR1 is MDHEN and CDR2 SYDVKM. This CDR3 has 14 residues. The CDR3 DNA reads as TGTGCCAGCAGTTTAATGGGGAATTGGGGCGAGCAGTACTTC. It specifies CASSLMGNWGEQYF.

This clonotype was detected a few times. The chain couples TRBV7-9 to TRBJ2-2; D not certain. With 1 base removed from V and 5 bases from J, the gap between germline ends came to 11 bases. Germline-derived CDR1 and CDR2 are SEHNR and FQNEAQ (reference sequence). The CDR3 consists of 15 residues. The CDR3 DNA reads as TGTGCCAGCAGCTTAGAGTTCTTCTTGACCGGGGAGCTGTTTTTT. It is translated as CASSLEFFLTGELFF.

The chain employs TRBV14 and TRBJ2-1, with D perhaps matching TRBD1 (6 bases). The CDR3 length is 15 residues. Germline-derived CDR1 and CDR2 are SGHDN and FVKESK. Trimming shortened V by 4 bases and J by 5 bases, and 15 bases separated the two germline ends. The CDR3 DNA reads as TGTGCCAGCAGCCGAACGTCTAGGACAGACAATGAGCAGTTCTTC. Its protein product is CASSRTSRTDNEQFF.

This clonotype was detected many times. The chain couples TRBV28 to TRBJ1-1; D is possibly TRBD1 (6 bases). V lost 5 bases and J lost 11, with 15 bases in between. This CDR3 has 12 amino acids. The germline V gene has CDR1 MDHEN and CDR2 SYDVKM. For the CDR3, the DNA is TGTGCCAGCAGTCCCTCACGACAGGAGGCTTTCTTT. Translation: CASSPSRQEAFF. Supplemented by reference TRBV28 and TRBJ1-1, the full variable domain reads DVKVTQSSRYLVKRTGEKVFLECVQDMDHENMFWYRQDPGLGLRLIYFSYDVKMKEKGDIPEGYSVSREKKERFSLILESASTNQTSMYLCASSPSRQEAFFGQGTRLTVV.

This clonotype turned up a few times. V gene TRBV28 combines with J gene TRBJ1-3; D gene ambiguous. The length of the CDR3 is 15 residues. Trimming cost V 6 bases and J 0 bases, with 12 bases left between them. The germline gives CDR1 MDHEN, CDR2 SYDVKM. The DNA of the CDR3 is TGTGCCAGCAGCCCCCCGCGGCTCTCTGGAAACACCATATATTTT. Protein product: CASSPPRLSGNTIYF.

This clonotype was observed a handful of times. This rearrangement joins TRBV24-1 to TRBJ1-4, with 10 bases fitting TRBD1. CDR3 size: 23 residues. CDR1 and CDR2 (germline): KGHDR, SFDVKD. V shed 0 bases and J 6 bases; nucleotides not matched to a gene: 24. CDR3 residues: CATSDLQIQQDDRGPRRDEKLFF. The CDR3 DNA follows: TGTGCCACCAGTGATTTGCAAATCCAGCAAGATGACAGGGGGCCCCGGCGGGATGAAAAACTGTTTTTT.

As to this clonotype: The CDR3 end shows no conserved phenylalanine or tryptophan, and so a read error is likely. The chain recombines TRBV9 with TRBJ1-2, with TRBD1 as a possible D gene (6 bases). Germline-derived CDR1 and CDR2 are SGDLS and YYNGEE. V was pared by 0 bases and J by 8 bases, with 17 bases between. The CDR3 length is 15 residues. CDR3 sequence: CASSVEGDWGHGYTL. CDR3 DNA: TGTGCCAGCAGCGTAGAGGGAGATTGGGGGCACGGCTACACCCTC.

CDR3 region: CSVGPGWRGPLSTDTQYF. For the CDR3, the DNA is TGCAGCGTTGGTCCAGGGTGGCGGGGACCCCTTAGCACAGATACGCAGTATTTT. This rearrangement joins TRBV29-1 to TRBJ2-3, with D perhaps matching TRBD2 (6 bases). The V gene lost 4 bases and the J gene lost 0 bases, with 23 bases spanning the gap. This CDR3 is 18 amino acids long. The germline CDR1 and CDR2 sequences are SQVTM and ANQGSEA.

This clonotype was observed once. The chain employs TRBV9 and TRBJ2-7, with D hard to call. Trimming pared 1 base from V and 3 bases from J, leaving 5 bases between. The CDR3 sequence is 12 residues long. CDR1 is SGDLS, CDR2 YYNGEE, per germline. The CDR3 reads CASSVNDYEQYF. Written as DNA, the CDR3 is TGTGCCAGCAGCGTAAACGACTACGAGCAGTACTTC.

The V call is TRBV5-1, the J call TRBJ2-2; a possible D gene is TRBD1 (5 bases). Germline CDR1 SGHRS, CDR2 YFSETQ. The CDR3 consists of 15 residues. V shed 4 bases and J shed 1 base, with 11 bases lying between them. The CDR3 region is CASSRTGQNTGELFF. In nucleotides, the CDR3 is TGCGCCAGCAGCAGAACTGGACAGAACACCGGGGAGCTGTTTTTT.

The chain combines TRBV6-2 or TRBV6-3 with TRBJ2-5; no definite D call. The DNA matches TRBJ2-7 better at its end, which makes the J call doubtful. The CDR3 has 15 residues. Germline V CDR1 and CDR2: MNHEY, SVGEGT. The CDR3 DNA is TGTGCCAGCAGTTACCCGTCCCGAAGCTCCTACGAGCAGTACTTC. This encodes CASSYPSRSSYEQYF.

This clonotype was counted a few times. V is TRBV25-1 and J is TRBJ2-1; D is tentatively TRBD1 or TRBD2 (5 bases each). The CDR3 extends over 16 amino acids. V gave up 1 base and J gave up 0 bases, with 10 bases separating them. The V gene's germline CDR1 is MGHDK and CDR2 SYGVNS. The CDR3 sequence is CASSEWGSNSYNEQFF. CDR3 nucleotides: TGTGCCAGCAGTGAATGGGGGTCCAACTCCTACAATGAGCAGTTCTTC.